This is a list of T cell receptor gamma chains from one sample in a study of Vδ1+ human thymocytes. TCRdb called clones from the multiplex PCR reads again using CATT. The sample lists about 36,000 gamma-chain clones, 20% occurring once. Material for sequencing was Vdelta1+ gamma-delta thymocytes from the thymus. Receptors were obtained from a girl in the first two years of life who had congenital heart surgery. CDR3s include the opening cysteine and the closing phenylalanine or tryptophan. The size field is filled for only some rows; it gives once, few, many or a size class.

J gene,V gene,clone size,CDR3 protein,CDR3 DNA
TRGJP2,TRGV2,few,CATWDGRSDSSDWIKTF,TGTGCCACCTGGGACGGGAGATCGGATAGTAGTGATTGGATCAAGACGTTT
TRGJ1/TRGJ2,TRGV2,few,CATWANYKKLF,TGTGCCACCTGGGCCAATTATAAGAAACTCTTT
TRGJP1,TRGV8,few,CATWDRTGWLKIF,TGTGCCACCTGGGATCGCACTGGTTGGCTCAAGATATTT
TRGJ1/TRGJ2,TRGV8,few,CATRRSYYKKLF,TGTGCCACCAGACGATCTTATTATAAGAAACTCTTT
TRGJP2,TRGV9,.,CALWEDGWIKTF,TGTGCCTTGTGGGAGGATGGATGGATCAAGACGTTT
TRGJ1/TRGJ2,TRGV9,few,CALWEVRETNKKLF,TGTGCCTTGTGGGAGGTGCGGGAAACTAATAAGAAACTCTTT
TRGJ1/TRGJ2,TRGV4,few,CATWDAPRYYKKLF,TGTGCCACCTGGGATGCCCCTCGGTATTATAAGAAACTCTTT
TRGJP2,TRGV2,once,CATWDSLKLSSDWIKTF,TGTGCCACCTGGGACAGCCTTAAACTTAGTAGTGATTGGATCAAGACGTTT
TRGJ1/TRGJ2,TRGV2,.,CATWDGSAYYYKKLF,TGTGCCACCTGGGACGGGAGCGCTTATTATTATAAGAAACTCTTT
TRGJ1/TRGJ2,TRGV9,few,CALSRDYYKKLF,TGTGCCTTGTCCAGGGATTATTATAAGAAACTCTTT
TRGJ1/TRGJ2,TRGV3,few,CATWDGLYYKKLF,TGTGCCACCTGGGACGGGTTGTATTATAAGAAACTCTTT
TRGJ1/TRGJ2,TRGV3,few,CATWDELRCCYKKLF,TGTGCCACCTGGGACGAACTACGATGTTGTTATAAGAAACTCTTT
TRGJ1/TRGJ2,TRGV8,.,CATWDPNYYKKLF,TGTGCCACCTGGGATCCTAATTATTATAAGAAACTCTTT
TRGJP2,TRGV3,.,CATWDRRGPYSSDWIKTF,TGTGCCACCTGGGACAGGCGGGGACCTTATAGTAGTGATTGGATCAAGACGTTT
TRGJP2,TRGV5,.,CATWDRPQAGGSSDWIKTF,TGTGCCACCTGGGACAGGCCCCAGGCGGGAGGGAGTAGTGATTGGATCAAGACGTTT
TRGJ1/TRGJ2,TRGV4,few,CATWDGLDYKKLF,TGTGCCACCTGGGATGGTCTGGATTATAAGAAACTCTTT
TRGJP2,TRGV3,.,CATWPSSDWIKTF,TGTGCCACCTGGCCTAGTAGTGATTGGATCAAGACGTTT
TRGJ1/TRGJ2,TRGV3,few,CATWDLRQGKKLF,TGTGCCACCTGGGACCTAAGGCAGGGGAAGAAACTCTTT